This T cell receptor (beta chain) was found in a study of spatial heterogeneity in lung cancer. Across the whole study: Raw reads showed each unique TCR and UMI combination turning up more than ten times on average.

This clonotype has a count of ten or more. This CDR3 has 15 amino acids. CDR1 SNHLY and CDR2 FYNNEI come from the germline V gene. The V and J ends lost 4 bases and 5 bases, in that order; junction bases with no gene match: 8. Every TCR cDNA molecule bore its own unique molecular identifier. TCRdb called the 5' RACE reads again in MiXCR, with one record for every CDR3 protein. The data contain 35,000 to 45,000 distinct CDR3 sequences, under 8.5% of them singletons. Time point in this sample: sample taken at primary tumor resection. No cells were sorted before sequencing. The whole RNA sequenced was extracted from tumor, nontumor lung or frozen PBMC.

V and J are TRBV2 and TRBJ1-5; 7 positions match TRBD1. This sequence originates from a female donor with early-stage non-small cell lung cancer. The sample in question was PBMCs, obtained at surgery. The CDR3 DNA is TGTGCCAGCAGTGTATCACAGGGGCATTATCAGCCCCAGCATTTT. Residues: CASSVSQGHYQPQHF.